This is a list of T cell receptor beta chains from one sample in a study of cytomegalovirus exposure and HLA in healthy donors. This table comes from immunoSEQ multiplex PCR, and its TCRdb copy is limited to in-frame clones, with some not included. The table lists some 110,000 clones, around three quarters of them singletons. The specimen sequenced was PBMCs. Source of these receptors: a young man in good health and CMV-seropositive. Both conserved end residues are part of each CDR3. Fields, in order: D gene, J gene, V gene, clone size, CDR3 DNA, CDR3 protein. A D gene is named only where the DNA matches it firmly. Clone sizes are given selectively: once, few, many, or a class where the clone is expanded.

- | TRBJ1-5 | TRBV5-8 | - | TGTGCCAGCAGCATACAGGGATATAGCAATCAGCCCCAGCATTTT | CASSIQGYSNQPQHF
- | TRBJ1-1 | TRBV10-1 | medium-sized | TGCGCCAGCAGTGAGGAGGCCGGTCCTAACGCTGAAGCTTTCTTT | CASSEEAGPNAEAFF
- | TRBJ1-1 | TRBV5-4 | - | TGTGCCAGCAGCCCCAGGGCAGGAAACACTGAAGCTTTCTTT | CASSPRAGNTEAFF
- | TRBJ2-7 | TRBV19 | - | TGTGCCAGTAGCGACCCGGGACTCCACTCCTACGAGCAGTACTTC | CASSDPGLHSYEQYF
- | TRBJ2-5 | TRBV30 | few | TGTGCCTGGAGCGGAGGGGAGACCCAGTACTTC | CAWSGGETQYF
- | TRBJ1-4 | TRBV9 | - | TGTGCCAGCAGCGTAGCCGGAGCAACTAATGAAAAACTGTTTTTT | CASSVAGATNEKLFF
TRBD2 | TRBJ2-4 | TRBV5-4 | - | TGTGCCAGCACCCCAGCGGGAGTATCGGCCTCCAAAAACATTCAGTACTTC | CASTPAGVSASKNIQYF
TRBD1 | TRBJ1-5 | TRBV18 | - | TGTGCCAGCTCGTTTACAGGGGGCAATCAGCCCCAGCATTTT | CASSFTGGNQPQHF
- | TRBJ2-1 | TRBV5-1 | - | TGCGCCAGCCATCTTTCGCCGGGTAGCGTGGATGAGCAGTTCTTC | CASHLSPGSVDEQFF
- | TRBJ1-2 | TRBV10-3 | - | TGTGCCATCAGTGAGTCGGGCGACTATGGCTACACCTTC | CAISESGDYGYTF
- | TRBJ1-2 | TRBV6-1 | once | TGTGCCGGCAGTGAACATAACTATGGCTACACCTTC | CAGSEHNYGYTF
TRBD2 | TRBJ2-5 | TRBV9 | - | TGTGCCAGCAGACCCGGGGGGGGTGGGATCCAGTACTTC | CASRPGGGGIQYF
- | TRBJ1-4 | TRBV6-5 | once | TGTGCCAGCACCGGAGGGTTTAAACTGTTTTTT | CASTGGFKLFF
TRBD1 | TRBJ1-1 | TRBV7-8 | - | TGTGCCAGCAGCACCCCCGGGACAGGGGTAAGGGGTACTGAAGCTTTCTTT | CASSTPGTGVRGTEAFF
TRBD2 | TRBJ2-5 | TRBV9 | - | TGTGCCAGCAGCCTACAGGGACTAGCGGGAGGGGGGCAAGAGACCCAGTACTTC | CASSLQGLAGGGQETQYF
TRBD2 | TRBJ2-1 | TRBV4-1 | - | TGCGCCAGCAGCCAAGGCACGACTAGCGGGAGGGGCCATGAGCAGTTCTTC | CASSQGTTSGRGHEQFF
- | TRBJ2-7 | TRBV7-9 | - | TGTGCCAGCAGCTTGCAGACATCCAACTACGAGCAGTACTTC | CASSLQTSNYEQYF
- | TRBJ1-3 | TRBV5-6 | - | TGTGCCAGCAGCTTTCCCCTCTCTGGAAACACCATATATTTT | CASSFPLSGNTIYF
- | TRBJ1-1 | TRBV29-1 | - | TGCAGCGTTCAAGGCAGGATGAACACTGAAGCTTTCTTT | CSVQGRMNTEAFF
TRBD2 | TRBJ2-5 | TRBV11-3 | once | TGTGCCAGCAGCTATAGCGGGGACTCAGAGACCCAGTACTTC | CASSYSGDSETQYF
- | TRBJ1-1 | TRBV9 | - | TGTGCCAGCAGCGGAACAGGAGCACCGAACACTGAAGCTTTCTTT | CASSGTGAPNTEAFF
TRBD1 | TRBJ1-6 | TRBV9 | - | TGTGCCAGCAGCGTATTGGGGGACAGAAATTCACCCCTCCACTTT | CASSVLGDRNSPLHF
- | TRBJ2-1 | TRBV7-3 | - | TGTGCCAGCAGCTTAAACGGGAATGAGCAGTTCTTC | CASSLNGNEQFF
TRBD1 | TRBJ2-1 | TRBV6-4 | - | TGTGCCAGCAGCCCCTGGGGACAGGAGGTTAATGAGCAGTTCTTC | CASSPWGQEVNEQFF
TRBD2 | TRBJ2-3 | TRBV5-6 | - | TGTGCCAGCAGCTCACCTAAGGTAGCGGGCGATACGCAGTATTTT | CASSSPKVAGDTQYF
- | TRBJ2-5 | TRBV27 | - | TGTGCCAGCAGTCCCCCCGGTCTAGAGACCCAGTACTTC | CASSPPGLETQYF
- | TRBJ1-6 | TRBV28 | - | TGTGCCAGCAGTGGGGGCGCCGGGCGCTCACCCCTCCACTTT | CASSGGAGRSPLHF
TRBD2 | TRBJ2-5 | TRBV4-2 | - | TGTGCCAGCAGCCCTCGGACTAGCGGCGACCAAGAGACCCAGTACTTC | CASSPRTSGDQETQYF
TRBD1 | TRBJ2-1 | TRBV11-2 | - | TGTGCCAGCAGCTTCCGGGACAGGGGGCGCAATGAGCAGTTCTTC | CASSFRDRGRNEQFF
- | TRBJ1-1 | TRBV4-1 | - | TGCGCCAGCAGCCTTTTTCAGGGGATGAACACTGAAGCTTTCTTT | CASSLFQGMNTEAFF
TRBD1 | TRBJ1-2 | TRBV4-3 | - | TGCGCCAGCAGCCTAACAGGGGAGGATGGCTACACCTTC | CASSLTGEDGYTF
TRBD2 | TRBJ2-3 | TRBV4-2 | - | TGTGCCAGCAGCCGCCCTCTAAGCGGGGAAGATACGCAGTATTTT | CASSRPLSGEDTQYF
- | TRBJ1-2 | TRBV13 | - | TGTGCCAGCAGCCCCTTAACTCCTAACTATGGCTACACCTTC | CASSPLTPNYGYTF
- | TRBJ1-1 | TRBV30 | - | TGTGCCTGGATGGGGGGCAGGATGGGGGGGACTGAAGCTTTCTTT | CAWMGGRMGGTEAFF
TRBD1 | TRBJ2-1 | TRBV13 | - | TGTGCCAGCAGCCCCGGGACAGGGGCCAGGGATGAGCAGTTCTTC | CASSPGTGARDEQFF
- | TRBJ2-6 | TRBV13 | - | TGTGCCAGCAGCCCCTCCGATGGGGCCAACGGCCTGACTTTC | CASSPSDGANGLTF
- | TRBJ1-1 | TRBV27 | - | TGTGCCAGCAGTTTCCCAACTATGTCGCGGGTTAACACTGAAGCTTTCTTT | CASSFPTMSRVNTEAFF